Listed below are T cell receptor beta chains from one sample, sequenced in a study of T cells after yellow fever vaccination. Each CDR3 protein gets one entry after TCRdb re-called the 5' RACE reads with MiXCR. The data contain 120,000 or so distinct CDR3 sequences, over 8% of them seen just once; the ten biggest clones take up roughly 40%. Material: CD8+ T cells sorted from PBMCs, obtained on the day of the yellow fever booster vaccination. Source of these receptors: a young man who received the YFV17D yellow fever vaccine. Each CDR3 is given with its conserved first and last residue. A D gene is named only where the DNA matches it firmly. Not every row has a clone size; where given, it reads once, few, many or a size class.

d_gene,abundance,j_gene,v_gene,CDR3nt,CDR3aa
.,few,TRBJ2-1,TRBV4-3,TGCGCCAGCAGCCAAGACTGGACAGCTTACAATGAGCAGTTCTTC,CASSQDWTAYNEQFF
.,few,TRBJ2-7,TRBV6-5,TGTGCCAGCAGTTACTCGTCGGGGCTCTACGAGCAGTACTTC,CASSYSSGLYEQYF
.,few,TRBJ2-5,TRBV6-5,TGTGCCAGCAGTTACTCGGGGGGAGAGGGGGAGACCCAGTACTTC,CASSYSGGEGETQYF
TRBD1,few,TRBJ2-1,TRBV5-5,TGTGCCAGCAGCCCGTGGAAGGTGGACAGGGGGTTCGGGTCCTACAATGAGCAGTTCTTC,CASSPWKVDRGFGSYNEQFF
.,.,TRBJ2-6,TRBV14,TGTGCCAGCAGTCGAACCCTGGGACATGTGTTCTCTGGGGCCAACGTCCTGACTTTC,CASSRTLGHVFSGANVLTF
.,.,TRBJ1-4,TRBV6-1,TGTGCCAGCAGTGAACGGTTTAATGAAAAACTGTTTTTT,CASSERFNEKLFF
.,.,TRBJ2-7,TRBV5-4,TGTGCCAGCAGCCCAGGGGTCGAAGAGCAGTACTTC,CASSPGVEEQYF
.,.,TRBJ1-5,TRBV4-1,TGCGCCAGCAGCCAAGTTAGGAGCAATCAGCCCCAGCATTTT,CASSQVRSNQPQHF
TRBD1,few,TRBJ2-6,TRBV5-1,TGCGCCAGCAGCTTGTCGGAGTACAGGGGCCCTTTACCTGGGGCCAACGTCCTGACTTTC,CASSLSEYRGPLPGANVLTF
.,.,TRBJ1-5,TRBV7-9,TGTGCCAGCAGCTTAGCCTCAAATCAGCCCCAGCATTTT,CASSLASNQPQHF
TRBD2,.,TRBJ2-2,TRBV19,TGTGCCACCCTGCCGGCTAGCGGGGGGTTCGGGGAGCTGTTTTTT,CATLPASGGFGELFF
.,few,TRBJ1-2,TRBV15,TGTGCCACCAGCAGAGATCTAGGGGGAAACTATGGCTACACCTTC,CATSRDLGGNYGYTF
TRBD1,.,TRBJ1-1,TRBV4-2,TGTGCCAGCAGCCAACCAGGGACAGGGGGGACTGAAGCTTTCTTT,CASSQPGTGGTEAFF
.,few,TRBJ2-5,TRBV5-5,TGTGCCAGCAGCTTGGTCGGACTCCAAGAGACCCAGTACTTC,CASSLVGLQETQYF
.,few,TRBJ2-2,TRBV4-3,TGCGCCAGCAGCCAAGATAACAGGCCCACCGGGGAGCTGTTTTTT,CASSQDNRPTGELFF
TRBD1,few,TRBJ1-6,TRBV6-5,TGTGCCAGCAGTTCGATAGGGGGCGGGAATTCACCCCTCCACTTT,CASSSIGGGNSPLHF
TRBD2,few,TRBJ2-1,TRBV24-1,TGTGCCACCGGTAGATCCGCGGGGGGCTCCTACAATGAGCAGTTCTTC,CATGRSAGGSYNEQFF
.,few,TRBJ2-5,TRBV29-1,TGCAGCGTTGACCGGGACCAAGAGACCCAGTACTTC,CSVDRDQETQYF
TRBD1,few,TRBJ1-5,TRBV5-6,TGTGCCAGCAGCCTGACAGGGGATGGAAAGCCCCAGCATTTT,CASSLTGDGKPQHF
.,many,TRBJ1-5,TRBV12-3/TRBV12-4,TGTGCCAGCAGTGTCGAGAGCCGGGGAATCCCCCAGCATTTT,CASSVESRGIPQHF
.,few,TRBJ2-1,TRBV27,TGTGCCAGCACCGAAATCCTCACTGGGCAGACGAAGGTCCAGGAGCAGTTCTTC,CASTEILTGQTKVQEQFF
TRBD1,few,TRBJ1-1,TRBV5-1,TGCGCCAGCAGCAAAGAAACCGGGACAGGGAGGTCTACTTTCTTT,CASSKETGTGRSTFF
TRBD2,few,TRBJ2-5,TRBV2,TGTGCCAGCAGTGTCGGACTAGCGTTATTAAAGACCCAGTACTTC,CASSVGLALLKTQYF
.,few,TRBJ2-1,TRBV6-2/TRBV6-3,TGTGCCAGCGCGAGCGGCAATGAGCAGTTCTTC,CASASGNEQFF
.,.,TRBJ2-1,TRBV21-1,TGTGCCAGCAGCGCCTCGGGACTGTTC,CASSASGLF
TRBD1,few,TRBJ2-1,TRBV4-1,TGCGCCAGCAGCCACTTACAGGGGGCGGGTGAGCAGTTCTTC,CASSHLQGAGEQFF
.,.,TRBJ1-1,TRBV20-1,TGCAGTGCTAGGGCCCTCGGCCGGACCACTGAAGCTTTCTTT,CSARALGRTTEAFF
TRBD1,.,TRBJ1-1,TRBV5-6,TGTGCCAGCAGAAGACAGGGGGCGGACACTGAAGCTTTCTTT,CASRRQGADTEAFF
TRBD1,.,TRBJ1-4,TRBV12-3/TRBV12-4,TGTGCCAGCAGCATAAGGGACAGGGGTGAAAAACTGTTTTTT,CASSIRDRGEKLFF
.,few,TRBJ1-6,TRBV7-9,TGTGCCAGCAGCTTGGAGGGGAATTCACCCCTCCACTTT,CASSLEGNSPLHF
TRBD1,many,TRBJ2-1,TRBV15,TGTGCCACCAGCAGCCCAGACAGGGCCGATCTCAATGAGCAGTTCTTC,CATSSPDRADLNEQFF
TRBD2,many,TRBJ2-7,TRBV29-1,TGCAGCGTTGAAGAGATAGCGGGGGGGTCCGAGCAGTACTTC,CSVEEIAGGSEQYF
TRBD1,.,TRBJ2-1,TRBV6-5,TGTGCCAGCAACCTGGGGACCCCGGGACAGGGGATCAATGAGCAGTTCTTC,CASNLGTPGQGINEQFF